This T cell receptor (beta chain) comes out of a study of early T cells in non-severe SARS-CoV-2 infection (dated by TCRdb to the early 2020s). Broadly, across the study: Because TCR sequencing relied on bulk RNA taken from unsorted whole blood, pairing of alpha and beta chains was not possible. Overall study outcomes, separate from this receptor: VDJdb matching was skewed toward anti-spike CD8 responses, so virus-specific expansions were likely underestimated and private and CD4 specificities were missed.

The protocol used for the library was 5' RACE. Sequencing relied on a NextSeq 500. The TCR library protocol attached unique molecular identifiers to individual cDNA molecules to correct for sequencing error and PCR bias. Both TCR alpha and beta chains were sequenced, and tight co-correlation was observed between alpha and beta sequence abundances in each sample. On the study's bioinformatics: V gene, J gene and CDR3 annotation of TCR sequences was performed with Decombinator V4. TCRs were defined as expanded if a significant change between any two time points was detected under a Poisson model with p below 0.0001. TCR abundances were normalised to the total number of TCRs sequenced in each sample and reported as counts per million. MAIT TCRs were defined by TRAV1-2 paired with TRAJ12, TRAJ20 or TRAJ33, and iNKT TCRs by TRAV10 paired with TRAJ18. VDJdb, accessed 1 November 2021, was searched for CMV, EBV and SARS-CoV-2 annotated TCRs, with TCRs annotated for multiple antigens excluded. The raw public reads went through TCRdb reprocessing: fastp at Q25, MiXCR clone calling, in-frame beta chains kept. Rows with a matching CDR3 protein are joined into one entry that keeps the most common DNA and genes. The V and J calls were determined by TCRdb, not by the authors. This sample has roughly 120,000 distinct CDR3 sequences in its table, and 15% of those were observed once. 21% of the sample rests with the top ten.

The CDR3 starts with the cysteine, ends with the phenylalanine, and has 14 residues. Only the CDR3 DNA stays, 42 bases, in frame from base 1. The germline V gene yields SNHLY for CDR1 and FYNNEI for CDR2. Trimming costs V 9 bases and J 0 bases, and their ends lie 14 bases apart. The study was a case-control design nested within a healthcare worker cohort in London, UK, with weekly nasopharyngeal swab PCR tests and blood sampling. Healthcare workers were recruited between 23 and 31 March 2020, during the week of the UK lockdown, and were followed weekly for up to roughly 16 weeks. This clonotype was recorded at least ten times. This clone's antigen is unknown. Base qualities are not provided; no much larger clone lies one nucleotide away.

The sequenced material came from whole blood. Rearrangement joined TRBV2 to TRBJ1-1; a weak D assignment points to TRBD1 (6 bases agree). This receptor was obtained from an adult who was a healthcare worker with PCR-confirmed SARS-CoV-2 infection or an uninfected control (not recorded which). The nucleotide sequence is TGTGCCAGTTACCGAGACAGGATGAACACTGAAGCTTTCTTT. This is translated as CASYRDRMNTEAFF.